This T cell receptor beta chain was observed in a study of blood T cell repertoires in COVID-19. Study-wide background: Sources were T cells, B-cell-depleted T cells, or PBMCs; the material itself was cDNA or gDNA.

Authors' processing steps: Reference gene primers were amplified, and this amplification served to estimate nucleated cell counts. Measured with immunoSEQ multiplex PCR; TCRdb has only the in-frame clones, and not every one. The DNA was the basis for D and trimming; V, J and clone size are from that table. Of around 68,000 clones in the sample, approximately 79% were seen once. CDR1 is SGHVS and CDR2 is FNYEAQ in the germline V gene. The CDR3 is 16 amino acids. The ends lost 5 bases at V and 2 bases at J; junction bases unmatched: 7. The rearrangement uses TRBV7-6 and TRBJ2-3, with 10 bases that match TRBD2. The sample taken for sequencing was peripheral blood. The receptor was isolated from a woman aged 45-60 years with acute or convalescent COVID-19. CDR3 sequence reads: CASSVGTSAITDTQYF. The DNA of the CDR3 is TGTGCCAGCAGCGTGGGGACTAGCGCCATCACAGATACGCAGTATTTT.